This passage covers 6 T cell receptor beta chains from one sample sequenced in a study of CD8+CD57+ T cells in acquired aplastic anemia. Profiling that covered TCR beta VDJ and CDR3 relied on genomic DNA as its template. Using its own MiXCR run on the reads, TCRdb lists one record per CDR3 protein. The sample records some 160,000 distinct CDR3 sequences, about 45% being singletons. Patients who underwent sequencing had shown CD8+CD57+ cell expansion by flow cytometry. What was sequenced was sorted CD4+, CD8+, or CD8+CD57+ T cells (not recorded which) from PBMCs. Every receptor here comes from a human donor with aplastic anemia.

As regards this clonotype: A read error is possible here, since a much larger clone lies one base away. The CDR3 sequence: CASSPGQGKAGANVLIF. The CDR3 coding sequence is TGTGCCAGTAGCCCGGGACAGGGAAAGGCTGGGGCCAACGTCCTGATTTTC. This rearrangement joins TRBV19 to TRBJ2-6; TRBD1 aligns across 9 bases. Germline V gene sequence: CDR1 LNHDA, CDR2 SQIVND (reference sequence). The CDR3 extends over 17 amino acids.

This chain links TRBV10-3 with TRBJ2-5; 8 nucleotides match TRBD2. The germline V gene encodes CDR1 ENHRY and CDR2 SYGVKD. The CDR3 consists of 15 residues. The V segment lost 2 bases and the J segment 4 bases; nucleotides outside the gene matches: 6. The CDR3 DNA sequence: TGTGCCATCAGTGAGATAGGACTAGCAAGAGAGACCCAGTACTTC. Its translation is CAISEIGLARETQYF.

This clonotype was seen repeatedly, ten times or more. The V gene is TRBV4-1, the J gene TRBJ2-7, with 8 bases matching TRBD1. V lost 0 bases to trimming and J lost 0 bases; unmatched junction nucleotides: 7. Germline-derived CDR1 and CDR2 are MGHRA and YSYEKL. This CDR3 comprises 17 residues. The CDR3 DNA sequence: TGCGCCAGCAGCCAAGATTTGGGTGACAGGGGCTCCTACGAGCAGTACTTC. This gives the protein CASSQDLGDRGSYEQYF.

This clonotype was observed many times. The chain employs TRBV20-1 and TRBJ2-3; possible D gene TRBD1, 5 bases. Trimming stripped 3 bases from V and 5 bases from J, with 12 bases between. The CDR3 covers 13 residues. Germline V gene lookup returns CDR1 DFQATT and CDR2 SNEGSKA (reference sequence). CDR3 sequence: CSARNQGLDTQYF. The CDR3, as DNA: TGCAGTGCTAGGAACCAGGGCTTAGATACGCAGTATTTT.

The chain joins TRBV7-6 to TRBJ1-6; 9 bases are shared with TRBD1. CDR1 is SGHVS and CDR2 is FNYEAQ in the germline V gene. The J segment lost 10 bases and the V segment lost 6 bases, leaving 4 bases of the junction unmatched. The length of the CDR3 is 13 residues. This CDR3 reads CASRRTGESPLHF. The CDR3 coding sequence is TGTGCCAGCAGACGGACAGGGGAATCACCCCTCCACTTT.

The chain is built from TRBV7-6 and TRBJ2-2; 9 nucleotides agree with TRBD1. The CDR3 runs 16 residues. With 1 base clipped from V and 4 bases from J, the junction kept 4 bases outside the gene matches. Germline CDR1 reads SGHVS; CDR2 reads FNYEAQ. In DNA, the CDR3 is TGTGCCAGCAGCTTAGGGACAGGGGAGAGCACCGGGGAGCTGTTTTTT. This gives the protein CASSLGTGESTGELFF.